This TCR beta chain was identified during a study of blood T cell repertoires in COVID-19. Study in general: The study drew acute and convalescent COVID-19 samples from the United States, Italy and Spain.

Assay: immunoSEQ multiplex PCR; the TCRdb copy retains only in-frame clones and omits some. This table has around 75,000 clones, approximately 85% appearing once. The sample comprised peripheral blood. This sequence originates from an elderly woman with active or convalescent COVID-19.

The CDR3 reads CASSYGGVSGNTIYF. CDR3 sequence (DNA): TGTGCCAGCAGTTACGGCGGCGTCTCTGGAAACACCATATATTTT. The chain is built from TRBV6-2 or TRBV6-3 and TRBJ1-3; no firm D call. The CDR3 extends over 15 amino acids. The germline CDR1 and CDR2 sequences are MNHEY and SVGEGT. Trimming removed 2 bases from V and 0 bases from J, with 8 bases in between.